This T cell receptor beta chain was obtained from a study of shared clonotypes between healthy human individuals (TCRdb year 2020). For context, the study as a whole: The cohort comprised two women and three men aged 18 to 49 years. For each donor, three plates each were used for CD4 naive and CD4 memory, two plates were used for CD8 naive, and one plate was used for CD8 memory. Blood TCR repertoires of a handful of healthy adults were deeply sequenced to estimate repertoire size and the extent of clonotype sharing between individuals. To increase sequencing depth and limit assay-specific biases, different laboratories used diverse techniques to prepare libraries and sequence TCR repertoires. Leukapheresis yielded between about 0.85 and 9.5 billion PBMCs per donor.

On this clone itself: What this receptor recognizes is not known. No base qualities exist here, and no much larger clone lies one base off it.

Deletion took 3 bases off V and 5 bases off J, with a span of 3 bases between the germline ends. From the cysteine up to the phenylalanine, the CDR3 has a length of 11 residues. The entry retains the CDR3 DNA only, 33 bases that are in frame from base 1. The germline V gene provides CDR1 SGDLS and CDR2 YYNGEE. The paper's findings and limits, for the study overall: Estimated clonotype richness was generally larger for naive than for memory subsets. Sampling was limited to blood, and TCR repertoires in tissue likely differ from TCR repertoires in blood. Clonotypes shared by all four sorted-subset donors showed higher generation probabilities than non-shared clonotypes. The small number of donors limited the genetic and exposure-history diversity represented. Pairwise subsampling indicated that sequencing depth was expected to affect the degree of clonotype sharing among donors. Sharing across several donors was observed for about 5% of naive CD4, about 3.2% of naive CD8, roughly 2.4% of memory CD4, and roughly 0.4% of memory CD8 clonotypes. Even with the large sequencing depth, rarefaction of the sorted-subset datasets indicated that sequencing was incomplete.

Using the deep immunoSEQ assay, TCR CDR3 regions were amplified from genomic DNA by multiplex PCR. Extracted genomic DNA from each cell subset was distributed evenly across all wells of several immunoSEQ 96-well plates, and each plate was treated as a replicate. For sorted subsets, around 200 ng genomic DNA, equal to tens of thousands of T cell genomes, was loaded into each replicate PCR. The purified libraries were quantified using a Qubit 3.0 fluorometer, sized with a Bioanalyzer 2100, and then quantified again using the KAPA Library Quantification kit. A separate single-read 150-cycle Illumina NextSeq 550 flow cell was used to sequence each immunoSEQ 96-well plate. In the paper's pipeline: Because the immunoSEQ output held only junctional sequences and lacked quality scores, the filtering could not match the filtering applied to full-length reads. To assign V/J genes and CDR3, sequences were annotated against IMGT germline references using PyIR, a Python wrapper for IgBLAST v1.9. Reads with weak V/J assignments (E-value above 1e-6), missing CDR3, stop codons, out-of-frame junctions, or ambiguous translated residues were removed. V3J clonotypes were defined as sequences sharing the same inferred V gene, J gene, and CDR3 amino acid sequence. Percentage overlap between repertoires was calculated by dividing the number of shared unique clonotypes by the size of the smaller repertoire. Three approaches were used to assess repertoire richness: RTK rarefaction, the Chao1 estimator, and Recon v2.1 estimates of unobserved clonotypes. OLGA was used to compute generation probabilities for all TCRbeta clonotypes that the gDNA method yielded from a handful of donors. Here the immuneACCESS table is served through TCRdb, limited to in-frame sequences with V and J called. Missing clones are a known gap in these copies; in checked studies unresolved V genes cover under half, and the rest lacks a known reason. V and J calls and clone size follow that table, whereas D and trimming were derived from the DNA. This sample is represented by more than 400,000 clones; 90% to 96% of them were singletons. Clones ranked in the top ten supply 0.05% to 0.07% of the sample.

Healthy HIV-negative adults with no recently reported acute infections or vaccinations were included as donors. Every donor was a Caucasian adult residing in Nashville, Tennessee, USA. CD4+ T cells were enriched by magnetic negative selection, after which naive cells were positively selected on CD45RA and the negative fraction was taken as the memory subset. After blood collection by leukapheresis, PBMCs were isolated using Ficoll-Histopaque density gradient centrifugation and then cryopreserved in the vapor phase of liquid nitrogen. Analytical flow cytometry was used to check the purity and quantity of each magnetically sorted T cell population. Genomic DNA was isolated from each sorted fraction and quantified by UV absorbance on a Nanodrop 2000c.

This TCR was sampled from a woman in her 30s in good health. Material for sequencing was naive CD4+ T cells sorted from blood. Taken with the paper, the label for cell subset or site translates to: CD45RA+ positively selected. The chain was built from TRBV9 and TRBJ2-1, with no D gene named confidently. In nucleotide form, the sequence is TGTGCCAGCAGCGAGAACAATGAGCAGTTCTTC. This codes for CASSENNEQFF.